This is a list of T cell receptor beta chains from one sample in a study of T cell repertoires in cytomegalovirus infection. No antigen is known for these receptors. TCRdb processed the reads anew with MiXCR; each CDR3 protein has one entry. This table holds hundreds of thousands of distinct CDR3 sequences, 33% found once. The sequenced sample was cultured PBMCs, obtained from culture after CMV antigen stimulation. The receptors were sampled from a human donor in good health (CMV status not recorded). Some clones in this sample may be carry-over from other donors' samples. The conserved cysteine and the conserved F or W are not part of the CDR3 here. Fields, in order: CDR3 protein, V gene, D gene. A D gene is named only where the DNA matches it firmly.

ASSPKRTGGPGNTIY TRBV7-3 TRBD1
AWIRRTGVGTGELF TRBV30 NA
SARGANEKLF TRBV20-1 NA
SARFKGQPYEQY TRBV20-1 NA
ASSQEQGVNTEAF TRBV4-3 TRBD1
ASSTSGWDPYEQY TRBV7-2 TRBD2
ASSQDHSSAGEQF TRBV4-3 NA
ASSRESADIRGYT TRBV7-6 NA
SARDTSGSTDTQY TRBV20-1 TRBD2
ASKSSGTDTQY TRBV25-1 NA
SVGSPNKGEQF TRBV29-1 NA
SADRGRETEAF TRBV20-1 TRBD1
ASSLKGENYGYT TRBV7-2 NA
ASSFSLSGVQPQH TRBV28 NA
ASSSPGGGGDTEAF TRBV7-8 NA
ASSLGVTESSGNTIY TRBV7-4 NA
ASSLARLELQETQY TRBV12-3/TRBV12-4 NA
ATSDPTGPKTDTQY TRBV24-1 TRBD1
ASSLFPGVNTEAF TRBV28 NA
ASSLWTGHQPQH TRBV12-3/TRBV12-4 NA